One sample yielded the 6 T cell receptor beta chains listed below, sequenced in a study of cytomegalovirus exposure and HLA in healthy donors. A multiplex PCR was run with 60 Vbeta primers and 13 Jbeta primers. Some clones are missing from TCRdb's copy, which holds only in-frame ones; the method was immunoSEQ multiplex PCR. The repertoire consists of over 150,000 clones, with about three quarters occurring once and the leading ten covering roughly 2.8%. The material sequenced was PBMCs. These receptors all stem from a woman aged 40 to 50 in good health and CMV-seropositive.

For the CDR3, the DNA is TGTGCCAGCAGCTCGGGACTAGCGGGGGGCAGGGAGTACTTC. Amino acid sequence: CASSSGLAGGREYF. The rearrangement uses TRBV7-2 and TRBJ2-7; TRBD2 matches 15 bases. Germline-derived CDR1 and CDR2 are SGHTA and FQGNSA. Germline trimming cut 4 bases from V and 11 bases from J; bases unmatched to any gene: 6. This CDR3 has 14 residues.

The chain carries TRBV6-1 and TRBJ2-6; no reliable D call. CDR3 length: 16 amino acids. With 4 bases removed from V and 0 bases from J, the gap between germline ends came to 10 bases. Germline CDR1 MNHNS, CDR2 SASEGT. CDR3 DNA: TGTGCCAGCAGTGTGGCAGCGATCTCTGGGGCCAACGTCCTGACTTTC. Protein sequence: CASSVAAISGANVLTF.

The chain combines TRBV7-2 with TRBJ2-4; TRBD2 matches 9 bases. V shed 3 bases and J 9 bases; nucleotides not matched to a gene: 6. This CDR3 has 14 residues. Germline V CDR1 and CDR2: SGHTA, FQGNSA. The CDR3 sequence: CASSFGLAPGIQYF. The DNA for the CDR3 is TGTGCCAGCAGCTTCGGACTAGCGCCGGGCATTCAGTACTTC. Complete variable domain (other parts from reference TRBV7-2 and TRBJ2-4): GAGVSQSPSNKVTEKGKDVELRCDPISGHTALYWYRQSLGQGLEFLIYFQGNSAPDKSGLPSDRFSAERTGGSVSTLTIQRTQQEDSAVYLCASSFGLAPGIQYFGAGTRLSVL.

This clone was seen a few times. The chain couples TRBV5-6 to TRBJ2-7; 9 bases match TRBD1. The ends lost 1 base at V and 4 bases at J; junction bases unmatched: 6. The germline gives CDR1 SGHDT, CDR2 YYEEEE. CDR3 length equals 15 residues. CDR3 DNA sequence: TGTGCCAGCAGCTTGTCGGGGACAGGGATGTACGAGCAGTACTTC. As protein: CASSLSGTGMYEQYF.

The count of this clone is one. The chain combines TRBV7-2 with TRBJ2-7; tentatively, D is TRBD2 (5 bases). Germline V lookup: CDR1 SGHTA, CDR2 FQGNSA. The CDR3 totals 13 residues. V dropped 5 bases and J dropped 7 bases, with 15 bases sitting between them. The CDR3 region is CASSPLKSGEQYF. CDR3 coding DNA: TGTGCCAGCAGCCCCCTAAAGTCGGGGGAGCAGTACTTC.

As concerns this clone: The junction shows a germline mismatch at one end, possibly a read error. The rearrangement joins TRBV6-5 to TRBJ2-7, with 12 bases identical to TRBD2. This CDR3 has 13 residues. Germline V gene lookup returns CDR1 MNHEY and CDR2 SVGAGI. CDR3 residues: CASRVGTGLAGDF. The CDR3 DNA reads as TGTGCCAGCAGGGTCGGGACGGGACTAGCGGGCGACTTC.